The 8 T cell receptor beta chains below come from one sample, sequenced in a study of shared clonotypes between healthy human individuals. Naive CD8 isolation took CD45RO-negative cells positively selected for CCR7 and excluded terminally differentiated effector memory CD45RA+ cells. This table comes from immunoSEQ multiplex PCR, and its TCRdb copy is limited to in-frame clones, with some not included. The table has about 750,000 clones, around 93% seen once. The sequenced sample was naive CD8+ T cells sorted from blood. These receptors came from a man aged 25-40 years in good health.

The J gene is TRBJ2-1, the V gene TRBV5-1; D remains unclear. Germline CDR1 reads SGHRS; CDR2 reads YFSETQ. Trimming removed 1 base at V and 0 bases at J, with 8 bases between. This CDR3 spans 15 amino acids. The CDR3 coding sequence is TGCGCCAGCAGCTTGAAGGGAAACTCCTACAATGAGCAGTTCTTC. Amino acid sequence: CASSLKGNSYNEQFF.

This chain joins TRBV2 and TRBJ2-4; D perhaps matches TRBD2 (6 bases). V shed 8 bases and J shed 5 bases, with 22 bases lying between them. The germline CDR1 and CDR2 sequences are SNHLY and FYNNEI. The CDR3 consists of 16 residues. The CDR3 region has the DNA TGTGCCAGCGCCGCCAGACTAAGACTAGAGGAAAACATTCAGTACTTC. It codes for CASAARLRLEENIQYF.

Of note for this clone: This same CDR3 is encoded by further DNA sequences in the sample. The chain uses TRBV7-6 and TRBJ2-5; D may be TRBD2 (6 bases). The CDR3 is 13 residues long. V was pared by 5 bases and J by 2 bases, with 9 bases between. Germline V gene lookup returns CDR1 SGHVS and CDR2 FNYEAQ. The CDR3 spells CASSRDSQETQYF. The CDR3 DNA is TGTGCCAGCAGCAGGGACTCACAAGAGACCCAGTACTTC. The whole variable domain, remainder taken from reference TRBV7-6 and TRBJ2-5, is GAGVSQSPRYKVTKRGQDVALRCDPISGHVSLYWYRQALGQGPEFLTYFNYEAQQDKSGLPNDRFSAERPEGSISTLTIQRTEQRDSAMYRCASSRDSQETQYFGPGTRLLVL.

The V call is TRBV10-3, the J call TRBJ2-1; no definite D call. The CDR3 is 17 amino acids. Trimming removed 2 bases at V and 1 base at J, with 15 bases between. Germline V gene data show CDR1 as ENHRY and CDR2 as SYGVKD. In DNA form, the CDR3 reads TGTGCCATCAGTGAGCCCGCAGGAGCGAGGTCCTACAATGAGCAGTTCTTC. This gives the protein CAISEPAGARSYNEQFF.

The rearrangement uses TRBV29-1 and TRBJ2-1; D gene ambiguous. The length of the CDR3 is 19 residues. V lost 0 bases, J lost 0 bases, and 21 bases lay in between. Germline V CDR1 and CDR2: SQVTM, ANQGSEA. The CDR3 region is CSVEDVNLRSLSSYNEQFF. The CDR3 nucleotides read TGCAGCGTTGAAGATGTCAACTTGCGCAGTCTGAGCTCCTACAATGAGCAGTTCTTC.

This clone was seen once. The CDR3: CASSLGAGNEQFF. The CDR3 bases are TGTGCCAGCAGCTTAGGGGCAGGCAATGAGCAGTTCTTC. This chain joins TRBV7-9 and TRBJ2-1; D gene uncertain. The CDR3 covers 13 residues. Germline V gene data show CDR1 as SEHNR and CDR2 as FQNEAQ (reference sequence). V was cut by 1 base and J by 6 bases, with 7 bases left in between.

The chain joins TRBV28 to TRBJ2-1, with 8 bases that match TRBD2. This CDR3 comprises 15 residues. V gave up 10 bases and J gave up 0 bases; unmatched junction bases: 8. Germline V lookup: CDR1 MDHEN, CDR2 SYDVKM. The CDR3 protein is CATRSGIGSYNEQFF. The CDR3 nucleotides read TGTGCCACCCGTAGCGGGATAGGCTCCTACAATGAGCAGTTCTTC.

This clone was found once. The rearrangement joins TRBV20-1 to TRBJ2-1; no clear D. V was cut by 0 bases and J by 10 bases, with 7 bases left in between. Germline loops: CDR1 DFQATT, CDR2 SNEGSKA (reference sequence). The CDR3 has 11 amino acids. The CDR3 DNA sequence: TGCAGTGCTAGAGATTACCACGAGCAGTTCTTC. As protein: CSARDYHEQFF.